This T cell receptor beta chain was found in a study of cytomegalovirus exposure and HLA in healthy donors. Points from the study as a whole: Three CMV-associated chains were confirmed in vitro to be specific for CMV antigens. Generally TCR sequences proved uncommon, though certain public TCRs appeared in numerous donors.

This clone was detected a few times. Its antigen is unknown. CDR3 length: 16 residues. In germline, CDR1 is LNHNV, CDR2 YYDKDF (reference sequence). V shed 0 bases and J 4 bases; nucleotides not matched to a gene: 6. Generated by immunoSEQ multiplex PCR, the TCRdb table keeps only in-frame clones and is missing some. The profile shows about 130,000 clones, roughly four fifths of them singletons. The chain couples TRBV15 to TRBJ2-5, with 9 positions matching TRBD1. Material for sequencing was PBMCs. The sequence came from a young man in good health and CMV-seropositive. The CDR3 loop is CATSRDSTGGVETQYF. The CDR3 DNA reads TGTGCCACCAGCAGAGATAGCACAGGGGGCGTAGAGACCCAGTACTTC.